This T cell receptor (beta chain) was identified in a study of blood T cells in healthy people across ages. Study in general: Template switching recovered approximately one barcoded beta molecule for every two T cells. Study-wide findings and caveats: Researchers said unsorted PBMCs prevented a conclusive naive versus antigen-experienced comparison.

This clonotype was picked up a small number of times. The antigen remains unidentified. Sample-barcoded 5' priming and a J-beta primer mix drove a second PCR of roughly 6 to 12 cycles. TCRdb processed the 5' RACE reads anew with MiXCR; each CDR3 protein has one entry. The data show approximately 690,000 distinct CDR3 sequences, with 40% to 45% seen just once and roughly 30% held by the top ten. Germline V gene lookup returns CDR1 SQVTM and CDR2 ANQGSEA. The V end was cut by 5 bases, the J end by 2 bases, with 18 bases between. This CDR3 contains 16 residues. The source is a man aged 80 or over in good health. The source material was blood. The chain couples TRBV29-1 to TRBJ2-2, with D maybe TRBD1 (6 bases). CDR3 nucleotide sequence: TGCAGCGTTCAAGGAGGCCAGGGGACAAACACCGGGGAGCTGTTTTTT. It specifies CSVQGGQGTNTGELFF.